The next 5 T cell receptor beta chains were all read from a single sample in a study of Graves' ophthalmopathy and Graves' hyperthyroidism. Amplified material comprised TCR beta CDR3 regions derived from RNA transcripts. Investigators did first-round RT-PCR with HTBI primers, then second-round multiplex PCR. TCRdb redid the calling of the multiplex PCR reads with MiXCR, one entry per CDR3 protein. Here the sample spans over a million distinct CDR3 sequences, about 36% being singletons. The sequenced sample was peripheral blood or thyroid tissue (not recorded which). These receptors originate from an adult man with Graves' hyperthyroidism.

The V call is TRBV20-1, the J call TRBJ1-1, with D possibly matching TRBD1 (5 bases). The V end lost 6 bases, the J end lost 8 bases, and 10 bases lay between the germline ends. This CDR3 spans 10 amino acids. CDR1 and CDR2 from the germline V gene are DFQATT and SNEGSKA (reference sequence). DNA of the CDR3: TGCAGTGCATGGGGGAGGGAAGCTTTCTTT. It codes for CSAWGREAFF.

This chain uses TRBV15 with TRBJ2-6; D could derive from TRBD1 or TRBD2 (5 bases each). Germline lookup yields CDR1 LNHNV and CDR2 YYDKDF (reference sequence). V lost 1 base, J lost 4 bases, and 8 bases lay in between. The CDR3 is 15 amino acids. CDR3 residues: CATSRGWDGANVLTF. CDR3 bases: TGTGCCACCAGCAGAGGATGGGACGGGGCCAACGTCCTGACTTTC.

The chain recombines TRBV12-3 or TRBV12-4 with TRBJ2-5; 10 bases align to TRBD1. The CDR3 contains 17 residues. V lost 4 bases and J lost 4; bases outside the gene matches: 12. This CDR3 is CASSSGTGATGGETQYF. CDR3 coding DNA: TGTGCCAGCAGTTCCGGGACAGGGGCGACTGGAGGAGAGACCCAGTACTTC.

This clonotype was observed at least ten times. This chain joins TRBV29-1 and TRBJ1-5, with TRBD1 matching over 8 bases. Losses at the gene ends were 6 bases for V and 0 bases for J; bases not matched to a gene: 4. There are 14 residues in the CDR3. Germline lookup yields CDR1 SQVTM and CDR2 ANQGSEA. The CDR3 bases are TGCAGCGTGGGGACAGGCAATAGCAATCAGCCCCAGCATTTT. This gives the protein CSVGTGNSNQPQHF.

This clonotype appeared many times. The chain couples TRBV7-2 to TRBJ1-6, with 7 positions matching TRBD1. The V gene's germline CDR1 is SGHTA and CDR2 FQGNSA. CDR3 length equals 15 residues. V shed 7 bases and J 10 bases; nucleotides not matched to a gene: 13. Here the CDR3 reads CASTIHDRVGSPLHF. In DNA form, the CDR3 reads TGTGCCAGCACCATCCATGACAGGGTGGGATCACCCCTCCACTTT.